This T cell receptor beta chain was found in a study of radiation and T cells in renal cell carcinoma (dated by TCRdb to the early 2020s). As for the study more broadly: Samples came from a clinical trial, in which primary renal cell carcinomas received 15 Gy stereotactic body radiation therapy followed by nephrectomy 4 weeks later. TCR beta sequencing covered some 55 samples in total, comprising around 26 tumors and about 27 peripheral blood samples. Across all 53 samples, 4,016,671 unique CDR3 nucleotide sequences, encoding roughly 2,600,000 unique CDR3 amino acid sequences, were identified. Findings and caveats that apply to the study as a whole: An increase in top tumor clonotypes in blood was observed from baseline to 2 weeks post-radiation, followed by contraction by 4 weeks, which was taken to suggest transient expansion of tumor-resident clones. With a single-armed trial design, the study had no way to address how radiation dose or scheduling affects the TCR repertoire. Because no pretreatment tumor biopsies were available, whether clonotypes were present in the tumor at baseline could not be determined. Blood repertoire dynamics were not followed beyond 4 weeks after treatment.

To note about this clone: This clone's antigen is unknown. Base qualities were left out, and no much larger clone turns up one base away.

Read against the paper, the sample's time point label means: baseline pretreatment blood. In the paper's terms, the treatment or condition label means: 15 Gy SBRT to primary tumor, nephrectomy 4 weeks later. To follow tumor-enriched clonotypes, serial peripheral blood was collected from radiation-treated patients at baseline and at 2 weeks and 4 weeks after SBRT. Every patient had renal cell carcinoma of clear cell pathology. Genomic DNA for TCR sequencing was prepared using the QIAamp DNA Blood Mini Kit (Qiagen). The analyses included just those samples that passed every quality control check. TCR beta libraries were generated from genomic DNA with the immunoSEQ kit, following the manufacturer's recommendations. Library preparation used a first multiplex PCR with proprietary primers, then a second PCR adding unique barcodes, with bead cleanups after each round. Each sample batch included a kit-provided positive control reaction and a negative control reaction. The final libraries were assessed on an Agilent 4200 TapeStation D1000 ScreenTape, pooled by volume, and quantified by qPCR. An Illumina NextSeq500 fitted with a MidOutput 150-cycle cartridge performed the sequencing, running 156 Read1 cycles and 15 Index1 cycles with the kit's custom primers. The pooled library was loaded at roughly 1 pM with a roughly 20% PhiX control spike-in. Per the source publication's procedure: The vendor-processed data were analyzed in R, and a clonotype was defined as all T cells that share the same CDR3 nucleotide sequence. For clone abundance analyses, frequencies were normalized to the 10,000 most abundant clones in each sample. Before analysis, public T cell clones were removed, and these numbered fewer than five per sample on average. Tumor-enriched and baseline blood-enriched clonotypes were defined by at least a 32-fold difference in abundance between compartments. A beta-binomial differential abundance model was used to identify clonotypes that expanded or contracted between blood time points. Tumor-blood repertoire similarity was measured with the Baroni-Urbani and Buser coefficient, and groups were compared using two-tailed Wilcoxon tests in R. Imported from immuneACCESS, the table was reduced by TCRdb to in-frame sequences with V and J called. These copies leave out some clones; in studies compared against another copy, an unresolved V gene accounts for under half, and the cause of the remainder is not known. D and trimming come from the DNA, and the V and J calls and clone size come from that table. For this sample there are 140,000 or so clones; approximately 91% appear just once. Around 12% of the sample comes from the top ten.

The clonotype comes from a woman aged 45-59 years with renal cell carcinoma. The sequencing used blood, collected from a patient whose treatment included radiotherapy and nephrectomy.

The DNA reads as follows: TGTGCCAGTAGTGTCTCCAGGGTAACGAACTACGAGCAGTACTTC. Translated, it reads CASSVSRVTNYEQYF. The rearrangement combines TRBV19 with TRBJ2-7; tentative D gene TRBD1, with 5 bases matching. The V and J ends are trimmed by 5 bases and 3 bases, leaving 17 bases between them. From its cysteine to its phenylalanine, the CDR3 spans 15 amino acids. The sequence is cut down to CDR3 DNA, 45 bases in frame from base 1. Per the germline V gene (reference sequence), LNHDA is the CDR1 and SQIVND is the CDR2.